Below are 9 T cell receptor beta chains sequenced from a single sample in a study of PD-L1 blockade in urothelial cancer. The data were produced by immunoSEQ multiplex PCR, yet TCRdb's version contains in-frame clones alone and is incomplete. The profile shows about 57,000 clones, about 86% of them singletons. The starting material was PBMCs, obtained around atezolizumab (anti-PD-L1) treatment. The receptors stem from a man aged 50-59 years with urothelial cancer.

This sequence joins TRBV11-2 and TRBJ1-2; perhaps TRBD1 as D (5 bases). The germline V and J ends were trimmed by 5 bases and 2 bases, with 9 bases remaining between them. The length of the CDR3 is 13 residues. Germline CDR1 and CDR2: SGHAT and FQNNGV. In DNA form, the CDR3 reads TGTGCCAGCAGCAGCAACAGGAACTATGGCTACACCTTC. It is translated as CASSSNRNYGYTF.

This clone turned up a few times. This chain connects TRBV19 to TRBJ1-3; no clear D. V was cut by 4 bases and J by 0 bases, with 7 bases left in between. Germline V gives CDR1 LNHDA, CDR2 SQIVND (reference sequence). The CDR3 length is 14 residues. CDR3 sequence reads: CASSNPYSGNTIYF. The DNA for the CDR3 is TGTGCCAGTAGTAATCCCTACTCTGGAAACACCATATATTTT.

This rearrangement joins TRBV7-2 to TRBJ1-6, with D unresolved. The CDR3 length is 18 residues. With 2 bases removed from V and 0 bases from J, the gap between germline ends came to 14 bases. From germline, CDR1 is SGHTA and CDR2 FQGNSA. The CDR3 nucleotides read TGTGCCAGCAGCTTATACCCCCAGAAAAGCTCCTATAATTCACCCCTCCACTTT. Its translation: CASSLYPQKSSYNSPLHF. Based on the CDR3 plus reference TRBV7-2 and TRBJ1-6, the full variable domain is GAGVSQSPSNKVTEKGKDVELRCDPISGHTALYWYRQSLGQGLEFLIYFQGNSAPDKSGLPSDRFSAERTGGSVSTLTIQRTQQEDSAVYLCASSLYPQKSSYNSPLHFGNGTRLTVT.

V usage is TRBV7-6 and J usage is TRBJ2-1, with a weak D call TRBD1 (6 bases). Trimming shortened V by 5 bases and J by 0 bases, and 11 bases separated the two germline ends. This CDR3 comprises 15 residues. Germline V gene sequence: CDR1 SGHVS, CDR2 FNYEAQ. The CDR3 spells CASSPGHSSYNEQFF. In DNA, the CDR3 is TGTGCCAGCAGCCCGGGACACAGCTCCTACAATGAGCAGTTCTTC.

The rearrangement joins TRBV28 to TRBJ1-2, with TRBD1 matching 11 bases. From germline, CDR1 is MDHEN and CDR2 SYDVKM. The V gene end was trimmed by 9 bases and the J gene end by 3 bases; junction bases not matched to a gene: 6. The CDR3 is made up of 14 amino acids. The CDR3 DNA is TGTGCCAGTTCCCGGGACAGGGGGTACTATGGCTACACCTTC. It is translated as CASSRDRGYYGYTF.

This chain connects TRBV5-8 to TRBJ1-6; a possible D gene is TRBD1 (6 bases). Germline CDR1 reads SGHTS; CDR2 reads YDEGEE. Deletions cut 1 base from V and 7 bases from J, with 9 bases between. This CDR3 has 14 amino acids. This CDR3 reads CASSLTGRNSPLHF. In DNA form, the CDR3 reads TGTGCCAGCAGCTTGACAGGGCGGAATTCACCCCTCCACTTT.

The CDR3 reads CASSPSSGYTDTQYF. CDR3 sequence (DNA): TGTGCCAGCAGCCCTTCTTCGGGATACACAGATACGCAGTATTTT. V usage is TRBV4-2 and J usage is TRBJ2-3, with D possibly TRBD2 on 5 matching bases. Trimming stripped 4 bases from V and 2 bases from J, with 13 bases between. The CDR3 totals 15 residues. The germline CDR1 and CDR2 sequences are LGHNA and YNFKEQ.

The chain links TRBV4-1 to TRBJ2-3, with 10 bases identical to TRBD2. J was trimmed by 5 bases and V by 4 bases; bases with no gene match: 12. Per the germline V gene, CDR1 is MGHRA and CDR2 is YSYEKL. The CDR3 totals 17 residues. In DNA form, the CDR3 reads TGCGCCAGCAGCCCCCCTTGGGCTAGCGGGAGTGGAGATACGCAGTATTTT. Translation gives CASSPPWASGSGDTQYF.

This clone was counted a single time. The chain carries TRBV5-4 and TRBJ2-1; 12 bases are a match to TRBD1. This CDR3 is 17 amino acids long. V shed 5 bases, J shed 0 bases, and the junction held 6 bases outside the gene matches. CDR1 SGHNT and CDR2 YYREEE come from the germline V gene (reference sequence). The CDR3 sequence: CASRDGTGGSSYNEQFF. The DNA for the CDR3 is TGTGCCAGCAGGGACGGGACAGGGGGCTCCTCCTACAATGAGCAGTTCTTC.